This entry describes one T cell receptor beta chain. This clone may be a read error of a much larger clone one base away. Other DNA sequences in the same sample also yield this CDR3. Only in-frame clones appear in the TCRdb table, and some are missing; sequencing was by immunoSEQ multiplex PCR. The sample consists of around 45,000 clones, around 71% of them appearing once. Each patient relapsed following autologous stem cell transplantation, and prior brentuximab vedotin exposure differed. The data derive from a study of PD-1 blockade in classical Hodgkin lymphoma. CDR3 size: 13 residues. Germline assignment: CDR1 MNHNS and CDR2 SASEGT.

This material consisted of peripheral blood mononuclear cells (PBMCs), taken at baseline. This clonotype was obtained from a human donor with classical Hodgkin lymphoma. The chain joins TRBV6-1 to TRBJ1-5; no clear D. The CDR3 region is CAIDSWGNQPQHF. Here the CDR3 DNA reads TGTGCTATCGATTCCTGGGGCAATCAGCCCCAGCATTTT.